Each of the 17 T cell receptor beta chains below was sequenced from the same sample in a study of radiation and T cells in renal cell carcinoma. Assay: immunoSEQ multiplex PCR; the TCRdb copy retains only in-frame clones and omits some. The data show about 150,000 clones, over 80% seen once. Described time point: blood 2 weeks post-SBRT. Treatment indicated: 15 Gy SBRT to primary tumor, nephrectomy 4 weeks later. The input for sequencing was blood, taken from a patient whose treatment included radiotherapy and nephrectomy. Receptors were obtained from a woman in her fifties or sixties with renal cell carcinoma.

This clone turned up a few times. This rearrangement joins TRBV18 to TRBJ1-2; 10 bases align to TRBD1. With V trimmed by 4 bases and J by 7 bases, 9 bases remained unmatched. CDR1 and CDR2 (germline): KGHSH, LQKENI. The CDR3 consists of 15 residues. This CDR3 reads CASSRGTGADFGYTF. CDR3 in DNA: TGTGCCAGCTCACGCGGGACAGGGGCCGACTTTGGCTACACCTTC.

The CDR3 region has the DNA TGTGCCAGCAGTGAACTAGCGAGCCTCTCCTACAATGAGCAGTTCTTC. Its protein is CASSELASLSYNEQFF. V is TRBV6-1 and J is TRBJ2-1, with a possible D match to TRBD2 (6 bases). V lost 2 bases to trimming and J lost 0 bases, with 11 bases between them. This CDR3 spans 16 amino acids. In germline, CDR1 is MNHNS, CDR2 SASEGT.

The CDR3 loop reads CASVPDRLNTGELFF. The CDR3 DNA sequence: TGTGCCAGCGTCCCGGACAGGTTAAACACCGGGGAGCTGTTTTTT. The rearrangement links TRBV7-2 to TRBJ2-2, with 7 bases aligning to TRBD1. Germline loops: CDR1 SGHTA, CDR2 FQGNSA. The CDR3 has 15 residues. Trimming removed 8 bases from V and 2 bases from J; junction bases left unmatched: 8.

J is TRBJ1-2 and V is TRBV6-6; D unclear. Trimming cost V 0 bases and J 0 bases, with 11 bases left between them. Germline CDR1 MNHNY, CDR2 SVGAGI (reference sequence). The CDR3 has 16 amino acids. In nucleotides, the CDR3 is TGTGCCAGCAGTTACTCGACCCTAGAATCTAACTATGGCTACACCTTC. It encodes CASSYSTLESNYGYTF.

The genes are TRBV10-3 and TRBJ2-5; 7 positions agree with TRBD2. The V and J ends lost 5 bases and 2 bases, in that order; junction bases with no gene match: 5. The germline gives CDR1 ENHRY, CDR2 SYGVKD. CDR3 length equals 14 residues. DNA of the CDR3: TGTGCCATCAGTCCTCCGGGAGGACAAGAGACCCAGTACTTC. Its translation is CAISPPGGQETQYF.

CDR3 sequence reads: CASSGIKGGTAPYEQYF. As DNA, the CDR3 is TGTGCCAGCTCAGGGATCAAGGGCGGGACAGCCCCCTACGAGCAGTACTTC. The chain couples TRBV18 to TRBJ2-7; D possibly corresponds to TRBD1 (7 bases). The CDR3 has 17 amino acids. V gave up 5 bases and J gave up 2 bases, with 22 bases separating them. Germline values: CDR1 KGHSH, CDR2 LQKENI.

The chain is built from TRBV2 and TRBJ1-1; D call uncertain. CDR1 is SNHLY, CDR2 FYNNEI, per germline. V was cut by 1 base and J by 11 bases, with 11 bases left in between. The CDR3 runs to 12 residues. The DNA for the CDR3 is TGTGCCAGCAGTGAAGATACGGTAATGGCTTTCTTT. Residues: CASSEDTVMAFF.

The CDR3 sequence is CASKQARAPDTQYF. The CDR3 DNA reads as TGTGCCAGCAAACAGGCAAGGGCCCCAGATACGCAGTATTTT. This chain links TRBV2 with TRBJ2-3; D possibly corresponds to TRBD1 (5 bases). CDR1 is SNHLY and CDR2 is FYNNEI in the germline V gene. The CDR3 spans 14 residues. Trimming cost V 7 bases and J 4 bases, with 15 bases left between them.

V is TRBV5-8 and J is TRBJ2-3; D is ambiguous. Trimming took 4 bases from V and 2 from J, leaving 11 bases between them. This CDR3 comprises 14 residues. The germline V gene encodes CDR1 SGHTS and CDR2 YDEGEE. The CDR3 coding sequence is TGTGCCAGCAGCCAACGACACGCCACAGATACGCAGTATTTT. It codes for CASSQRHATDTQYF.

The CDR3 reads CASSSTGGYYEQYF. CDR3 sequence (DNA): TGTGCCAGCAGCTCTACAGGGGGGTACTACGAGCAGTACTTC. The chain joins TRBV5-5 to TRBJ2-7, with 8 bases matching TRBD1. The CDR3 is 14 amino acids. Unmatched junction bases numbered 5, after V lost 3 bases and J lost 3 bases. Germline-derived CDR1 and CDR2 are SGHKS and YYEKEE (reference sequence).

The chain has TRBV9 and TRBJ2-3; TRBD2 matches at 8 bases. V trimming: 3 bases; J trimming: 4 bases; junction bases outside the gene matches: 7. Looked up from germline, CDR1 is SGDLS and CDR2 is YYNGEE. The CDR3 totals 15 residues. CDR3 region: CASSDGLAGSDTQYF. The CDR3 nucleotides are TGTGCCAGCAGCGACGGACTAGCAGGTTCAGATACGCAGTATTTT.

DNA of the CDR3: TGTGCCAGCAGCCATCTACCTGGACTAGAGAGGGAGACCCAGTACTTC. This encodes CASSHLPGLERETQYF. The V call is TRBV14, the J call TRBJ2-5, with 7 bases lining up with TRBD2. Germline V gene lookup returns CDR1 SGHDN and CDR2 FVKESK. The CDR3 sequence is 16 residues long. The V segment lost 3 bases and the J segment 5 bases; nucleotides outside the gene matches: 12. Together with reference TRBV14 and TRBJ2-5, the CDR3 gives the full variable domain: EAGVTQFPSHSVIEKGQTVTLRCDPISGHDNLYWYRRVMGKEIKFLLHFVKESKQDESGMPNNRFLAERTGGTYSTLKVQPAELEDSGVYFCASSHLPGLERETQYFGPGTRLLVL.

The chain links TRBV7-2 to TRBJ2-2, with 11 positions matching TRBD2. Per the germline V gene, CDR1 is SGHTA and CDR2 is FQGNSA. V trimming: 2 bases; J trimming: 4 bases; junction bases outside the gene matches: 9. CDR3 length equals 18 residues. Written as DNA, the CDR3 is TGTGCCAGCAGCTTAAGGGTAGCGGGGGGGCGGAGCACCGGGGAGCTGTTTTTT. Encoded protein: CASSLRVAGGRSTGELFF.

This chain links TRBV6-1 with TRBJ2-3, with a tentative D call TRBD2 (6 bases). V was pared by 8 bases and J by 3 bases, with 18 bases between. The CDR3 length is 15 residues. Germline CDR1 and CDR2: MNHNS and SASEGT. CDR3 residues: CASGPGGLSTDTQYF. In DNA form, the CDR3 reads TGTGCCAGCGGTCCTGGGGGGTTGTCGACAGATACGCAGTATTTT.

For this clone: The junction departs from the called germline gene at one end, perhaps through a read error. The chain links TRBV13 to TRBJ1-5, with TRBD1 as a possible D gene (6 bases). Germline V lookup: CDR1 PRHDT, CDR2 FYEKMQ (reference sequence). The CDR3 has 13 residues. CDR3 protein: CASSLGQPGPQHF. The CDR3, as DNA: TGTGCCAGCAGCCTAGGACAGCCAGGGCCCCAGCATTTT.

CDR3 sequence (DNA): TGCGCCAGCAGTGATTCTGGGGCAGCGAACACTGAAGCTTTCTTT. Residues: CASSDSGAANTEAFF. The rearrangement links TRBV10-1 to TRBJ1-1, with a possible D match to TRBD1 (5 bases). CDR3 length: 15 amino acids. Germline V gene sequence: CDR1 WNHNN, CDR2 SYGVQD (reference sequence). The V end lost 3 bases, the J end lost 1 base, and 12 bases lay between the germline ends.

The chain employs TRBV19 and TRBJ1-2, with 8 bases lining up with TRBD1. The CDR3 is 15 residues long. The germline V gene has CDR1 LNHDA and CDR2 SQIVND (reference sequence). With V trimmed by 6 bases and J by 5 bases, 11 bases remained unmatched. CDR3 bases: TGTGCCAGTAGGGCACCGGGACAGGAGAGGTATGGCTACACCTTC. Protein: CASRAPGQERYGYTF.